This TCR beta chain was found in a study of regulatory T cells in long-lasting Graves disease. This clonotype has at least ten counts. Its antigen remains unidentified. Overall study findings and caveats: Repertoires from persistent disease leaned toward TRBV28, TRBJ1-2 and TRBJ2-5.

Investigators prepared the TCR beta libraries by applying iRepertoire HTBI primers and Arm-PCR of CDR3 regions. Per the authors' pipeline: Across the samples, identification revealed 60 to 75 TRBV and about 15 TRBJ segments. TCRdb re-derived calls from the multiplex PCR reads in MiXCR, one entry per CDR3 protein. Here the V and J calls rest on TCRdb's processing, not on the authors' analysis. The sample carries about 620,000 distinct CDR3 sequences, around 17% recorded once. Germline V gene lookup returns CDR1 LNHDA and CDR2 SQIVND (reference sequence). V was shortened by 0 bases and J by 1 base, with 6 bases between the two germline ends. This CDR3 region has 14 residues. Time point given: newly diagnosed GD, antithyroid drugs for less than 3 months. Scientists built the TCR library using RNA that was extracted from PBMCs. The diagnosis of Graves' disease used American Thyroid Association guidelines.

The sample was also linked to a second study, of T cells in Graves' hyperthyroidism and ophthalmopathy. In that study: An initial round of RT-PCR targeting the TCR CDR3 relied on the HTBI primer set.

The chain carries TRBV19 and TRBJ1-1; no reliable D call. The sample was peripheral blood mononuclear cells (PBMCs), taken at new diagnosis, from a patient treated with antithyroid drugs. The sequence was obtained from a woman in her 30s with Graves disease. The CDR3 DNA is TGTGCCAGTAGTATAGATCGGGAGAACACTGAAGCTTTCTTT. As protein: CASSIDRENTEAFF.